A selection of T cell receptor beta chains follows, all from one sample in a study of blood T cell repertoires in COVID-19. Assay: immunoSEQ multiplex PCR; the TCRdb copy retains only in-frame clones and omits some. Among over 100,000 clones, 84% were seen once, and the ten largest hold under 7%. What was sequenced was peripheral blood. All receptors derive from a woman aged 50 to 60 with acute or convalescent COVID-19. Both conserved end residues are part of each CDR3. The D gene is left open where the match is weak. Some rows have no size entry. The others give once, few or many, or a class for an expanded clone.

TRBD1	TRBV18	TRBJ1-3	few	CASSRDRGTSGNTIYF	TGTGCCAGCTCAAGGGACAGGGGGACCTCTGGAAACACCATATATTTT
.	TRBV30	TRBJ1-5	.	CAWRNRATGPQHF	TGTGCCTGGAGGAACAGGGCCACGGGGCCCCAGCATTTT
.	TRBV25-1	TRBJ1-2	.	CASSAGGGLYGYTF	TGTGCCAGCAGTGCCGGTGGCGGCCTCTATGGCTACACCTTC
TRBD2	TRBV27	TRBJ2-2	.	CASSSSPQLAGRTGELFF	TGTGCCAGCAGTTCCTCACCACAGCTAGCGGGGAGAACCGGGGAGCTGTTTTTT
.	TRBV12-3/TRBV12-4	TRBJ1-5	.	CASSFYSQPQHF	TGTGCCAGCAGTTTCTACTCTCAGCCCCAGCATTTT
TRBD1	TRBV28	TRBJ1-2	.	CASTYGQGWAGYTF	TGTGCCAGCACCTACGGACAGGGGTGGGCTGGCTACACCTTC
.	TRBV9	TRBJ1-4	.	CASSDQGSGEKLFF	TGTGCCAGCAGCGACCAAGGGAGTGGGGAAAAACTGTTTTTT
.	TRBV19	TRBJ2-3	.	CASSIDPTSYGTDTQYF	TGTGCCAGTAGTATAGACCCTACTAGCTACGGCACAGATACGCAGTATTTT
.	TRBV27	TRBJ2-2	.	CASSPTPNTGELFF	TGTGCCAGCAGTCCGACACCGAACACCGGGGAGCTGTTTTTT
.	TRBV2	TRBJ1-3	few	CASSATGTSGNTIYF	TGTGCCAGCAGTGCCACAGGGACCTCTGGAAACACCATATATTTT
.	TRBV28	TRBJ1-2	.	CASSLGEPYGYTF	TGTGCCAGCAGTTTAGGGGAGCCCTATGGCTACACCTTC
TRBD1	TRBV9	TRBJ2-1	.	CASSAQGAGDEQFF	TGTGCCAGCAGCGCCCAGGGGGCCGGGGATGAGCAGTTCTTC
TRBD2	TRBV5-5	TRBJ2-7	once	CASSSTVAGVLEQYF	TGTGCCAGCAGCAGTACAGTAGCGGGGGTCCTCGAGCAGTACTTC
.	TRBV6-5	TRBJ2-7	.	CASSYSRGYEQYF	TGTGCCAGCAGTTACTCGAGGGGGTACGAGCAGTACTTC
.	TRBV5-1	TRBJ1-5	.	CASSLDTGNQPQHF	TGCGCCAGCAGCTTGGATACAGGAAATCAGCCCCAGCATTTT